This T cell receptor beta chain originates from a study of T-cell memory formation after mild COVID-19. Study-level points and caveats: The study found contracting CD4+ clones mainly in CM and EM and contracting CD8+ clones in EMRA.

In regard to this clonotype: The antigen is not known.

Researchers used 5'RACE with constant-segment primers to make TCR alpha and TCR beta cDNA libraries that carry sample barcodes and UMIs. TCRdb fed the 5' RACE reads into MiXCR, producing one record per CDR3 protein. This table holds 110,000 to 150,000 distinct CDR3 sequences, approximately 25% found once. The CDR3 consists of 14 residues. Germline CDR1 reads GTSNPN; CDR2 reads SVGIG (reference sequence). V shed 8 bases and J 1 base; nucleotides not matched to a gene: 5. Material: PBMCs or a T cell subset sorted from them (not recorded which). V gene TRBV30 combines with J gene TRBJ1-1, with TRBD1 matching 12 bases. The sequence came from an adult woman who had mild COVID-19 (a few samples of this study predate the infection). Cell type and time point are not known. This chain's CDR3 is CARGTGGANTEAFF. The CDR3 DNA sequence: TGTGCCAGGGGGACAGGGGGCGCGAACACTGAAGCTTTCTTT.